The 14 T cell receptor beta chains below all came from one sample that was sequenced in a study of CD8 T cells in Susac syndrome. Reverse transcription of about 0.5 to 1 ug RNA was performed with random hexamers. In TCRdb, the immunoSEQ multiplex PCR reads were re-called with MiXCR into one record per CDR3 protein. This sample carries around 120,000 distinct CDR3 sequences, approximately 94% of them seen once, and the ten largest clones take about 0.13%. Sequences were obtained from CD4+ T cells from PBMCs. The receptors originated from a human donor with multiple sclerosis.

The chain uses TRBV18 and TRBJ2-1; 13 nucleotides align to TRBD2. Trimming removed 6 bases from V and 10 bases from J; junction bases left unmatched: 12. From germline, CDR1 is KGHSH and CDR2 LQKENI. This CDR3 region has 16 residues. In DNA, the CDR3 is TGTGCCAGCTCCCTCGGACTAGCGGGAGCACTAGGAGAGCAGTTCTTC. It is translated as CASSLGLAGALGEQFF.

This rearrangement joins TRBV2 to TRBJ1-5; D is ambiguous. The CDR3 has 13 residues. The V gene's germline CDR1 is SNHLY and CDR2 FYNNEI. With 11 bases removed from V and 2 bases from J, the gap between germline ends came to 13 bases. The CDR3 protein is CAGAQDGNQPQHF. CDR3 bases: TGTGCCGGAGCTCAGGACGGCAATCAGCCCCAGCATTTT.

This chain links TRBV5-1 with TRBJ1-1; D may be TRBD1 (6 bases). The CDR3 spans 13 residues. The V gene lost 0 bases and the J gene lost 8 bases, with 11 bases spanning the gap. Germline V gene lookup returns CDR1 SGHRS and CDR2 YFSETQ. The DNA of the CDR3 is TGCGCCAGCAGCTTGGCGGGGGGCCCCGAAGCTTTCTTT. Protein sequence: CASSLAGGPEAFF.

The genes are TRBV7-2 and TRBJ2-7, with D maybe TRBD2 (5 bases). Trimming took 4 bases from V and 1 from J, leaving 8 bases between them. Germline CDR1 and CDR2: SGHTA and FQGNSA. The CDR3 is 13 amino acids. The CDR3 bases are TGTGCCAGCAGCTCTAGCATTTCCTACGAGCAGTACTTC. Translation gives CASSSSISYEQYF. Based on the CDR3 plus reference TRBV7-2 and TRBJ2-7, the full variable domain is GAGVSQSPSNKVTEKGKDVELRCDPISGHTALYWYRQSLGQGLEFLIYFQGNSAPDKSGLPSDRFSAERTGGSVSTLTIQRTQQEDSAVYLCASSSSISYEQYFGPGTRLTVT.

The gene calls are TRBV4-2 and TRBJ2-6, with 7 bases fitting TRBD2. J lost 0 bases, V lost 4 bases, and 18 bases had no gene match. CDR3 size: 21 residues. Germline values: CDR1 LGHNA, CDR2 YNFKEQ. The CDR3 DNA is TGTGCCAGCAGCCTCTTCGGGTTTTCCAGCGGGGCCCACTCTGGGGCCAACGTCCTGACTTTC. Encoded protein: CASSLFGFSSGAHSGANVLTF.

The CDR3 loop is CAWSKDYGYTF. The CDR3 DNA reads TGTGCCTGGAGTAAGGACTATGGCTACACCTTC. This chain joins TRBV30 and TRBJ1-2; the D is unclear. Between the trimmed V and J ends, which lost 2 bases and 3 bases, there was a span of 4 bases. Germline lookup yields CDR1 GTSNPN and CDR2 SVGIG (reference sequence). The CDR3 sequence is 11 residues long. Drawing the rest from reference TRBV30 and TRBJ1-2, the complete variable domain is SQTIHQWPATLVQPVGSPLSLECTVEGTSNPNLYWYRQAAGRGLQLLFYSVGIGQISSEVPQNLSASRPQDRQFILSSKKLLLSDSGFYLCAWSKDYGYTFGSGTRLTVV.

This chain links TRBV7-9 with TRBJ2-7; D unclear. Trimming took 5 bases from V and 4 from J, leaving 18 bases between them. This CDR3 contains 15 residues. Germline CDR1 and CDR2: SEHNR and FQNEAQ (reference sequence). The CDR3: CASSRIGIRLYEQYF. CDR3 coding DNA: TGTGCCAGCAGCCGAATAGGAATAAGGTTATACGAGCAGTACTTC.

The rearrangement uses TRBV20-1 and TRBJ1-1, with a weak D call TRBD1 (6 bases). The V end lost 3 bases, the J end lost 5 bases, and 13 bases lay between the germline ends. This CDR3 has 13 residues. Germline-derived CDR1 and CDR2 are DFQATT and SNEGSKA (reference sequence). The CDR3 loop is CSASGGASTEAFF. Written as DNA, the CDR3 is TGCAGTGCTAGTGGGGGGGCTAGTACTGAAGCTTTCTTT.

This sequence joins TRBV20-1 and TRBJ2-1; D is possibly TRBD2 (6 bases). V lost 7 bases and J lost 0, with 13 bases in between. CDR3 length equals 14 residues. CDR1 and CDR2 from the germline V gene are DFQATT and SNEGSKA (reference sequence). The CDR3 here is CSGRDSLSYNEQFF. The CDR3 nucleotides read TGCAGTGGTAGGGACTCCCTCTCCTACAATGAGCAGTTCTTC.

The rearrangement joins TRBV25-1 to TRBJ2-2; D may be TRBD2 (6 bases). The V gene lost 2 bases and the J gene lost 7 bases, with 14 bases spanning the gap. Germline values: CDR1 MGHDK, CDR2 SYGVNS. The CDR3 consists of 15 residues. The CDR3 spells CASSERGRGVGELFF. CDR3 nucleotides: TGTGCCAGCAGTGAACGAGGGCGGGGTGTCGGGGAGCTGTTTTTT.

The chain couples TRBV5-1 to TRBJ1-2; TRBD1 aligns across 11 bases. Germline V gives CDR1 SGHRS, CDR2 YFSETQ. The length of the CDR3 is 14 residues. Trimming removed 5 bases from V and 3 bases from J; junction bases left unmatched: 3. The CDR3, as DNA: TGCGCCAGCAGGTGGACAGGGGGCGACTATGGCTACACCTTC. Amino acids: CASRWTGGDYGYTF.

V gene TRBV30 combines with J gene TRBJ1-5; D is unresolved. The germline V gene has CDR1 GTSNPN and CDR2 SVGIG (reference sequence). The CDR3 is 14 amino acids. The V gene lost 2 bases and the J gene lost 6 bases, with 14 bases spanning the gap. CDR3 sequence reads: CAWSLTAASQPQHF. The CDR3 coding sequence is TGTGCCTGGAGTCTTACTGCGGCGAGTCAGCCCCAGCATTTT.

The rearrangement uses TRBV5-6 and TRBJ2-3; the D is unclear. This CDR3 has 14 residues. Germline CDR1 reads SGHDT; CDR2 reads YYEEEE. Between the trimmed V and J ends, which lost 1 base and 2 bases, there was a span of 8 bases. The CDR3 DNA reads as TGTGCCAGCAGCTTGACCGATTACACAGATACGCAGTATTTT. Protein: CASSLTDYTDTQYF.

The chain recombines TRBV5-1 with TRBJ2-3; D is perhaps TRBD2 (6 bases). V was pared by 0 bases and J by 1 base, with 12 bases between. There are 16 residues in the CDR3. CDR1 is SGHRS and CDR2 is YFSETQ in the germline V gene. The CDR3 protein is CASSLAERVGTDTQYF. CDR3 nucleotide sequence: TGCGCCAGCAGCTTGGCCGAGCGGGTGGGCACAGATACGCAGTATTTT.